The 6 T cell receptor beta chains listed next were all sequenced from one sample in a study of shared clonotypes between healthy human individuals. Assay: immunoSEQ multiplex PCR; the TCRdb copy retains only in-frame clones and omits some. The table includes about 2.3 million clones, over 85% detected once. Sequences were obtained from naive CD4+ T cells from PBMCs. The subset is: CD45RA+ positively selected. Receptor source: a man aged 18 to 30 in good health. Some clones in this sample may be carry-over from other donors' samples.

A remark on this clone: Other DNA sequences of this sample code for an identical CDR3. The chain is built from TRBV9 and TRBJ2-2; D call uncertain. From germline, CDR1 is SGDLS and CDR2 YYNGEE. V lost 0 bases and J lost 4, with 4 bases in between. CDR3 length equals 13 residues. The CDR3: CASSVGPTGELFF. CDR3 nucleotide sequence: TGTGCCAGCAGCGTAGGTCCCACCGGGGAGCTGTTTTTT.

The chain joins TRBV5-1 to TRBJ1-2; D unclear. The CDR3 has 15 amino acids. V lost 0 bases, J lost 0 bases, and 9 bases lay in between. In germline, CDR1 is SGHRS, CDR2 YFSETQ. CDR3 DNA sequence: TGCGCCAGCAGCTTGGGACAAACTTCTAACTATGGCTACACCTTC. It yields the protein CASSLGQTSNYGYTF.

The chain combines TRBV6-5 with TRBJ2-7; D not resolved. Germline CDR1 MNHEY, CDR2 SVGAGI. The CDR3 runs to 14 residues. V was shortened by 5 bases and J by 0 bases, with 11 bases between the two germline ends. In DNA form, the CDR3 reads TGTGCCAGCAGTCGCTTCAAAAGCTCCTACGAGCAGTACTTC. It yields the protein CASSRFKSSYEQYF.

CDR3 coding DNA: TGTGCCAGCGTTGACGCCGCCTACGAGCAGTACTTC. It codes for CASVDAAYEQYF. The rearrangement joins TRBV6-6 to TRBJ2-7; D gene uncertain. This CDR3 spans 12 amino acids. The V gene lost 8 bases and the J gene lost 2 bases, with 10 bases spanning the gap. Germline CDR1 is MNHNY and CDR2 is SVGAGI (reference sequence).

For the CDR3, the DNA is TGTGCCAGCAGCTTAGGCGGACAGCAGTTGAGGGCAGATACGCAGTATTTT. This codes for CASSLGGQQLRADTQYF. The chain carries TRBV7-9 and TRBJ2-3; tentatively, D is TRBD1 (6 bases). Germline lookup yields CDR1 SEHNR and CDR2 FQNEAQ (reference sequence). Trimming left V 1 base short and J 4 bases short, with 18 bases between. The CDR3 totals 17 residues.

CDR3 loop: CASTSAGIAKNIQYF. The CDR3 bases are TGTGCCAGCACCTCGGCGGGCATAGCCAAAAACATTCAGTACTTC. The gene calls are TRBV5-4 and TRBJ2-4; D is possibly TRBD2 (5 bases). V lost 6 bases, J lost 0 bases, and 13 bases lay in between. Germline V CDR1 and CDR2: SGHNT, YYREEE (reference sequence). The CDR3 totals 15 residues.